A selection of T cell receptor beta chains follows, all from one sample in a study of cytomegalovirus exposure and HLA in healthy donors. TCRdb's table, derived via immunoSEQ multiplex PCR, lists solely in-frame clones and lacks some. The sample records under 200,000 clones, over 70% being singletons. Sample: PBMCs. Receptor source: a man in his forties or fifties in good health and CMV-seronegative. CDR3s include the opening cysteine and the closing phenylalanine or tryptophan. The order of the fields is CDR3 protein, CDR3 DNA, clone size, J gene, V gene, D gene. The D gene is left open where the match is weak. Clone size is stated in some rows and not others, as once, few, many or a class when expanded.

cdr3_aa: CSVPLAGVTDTQYF; cdr3_nt: TGCAGCGTTCCTCTGGCGGGGGTCACAGATACGCAGTATTTT; clone_size: .; j_call: TRBJ2-3; v_call: TRBV29-1; d_call: TRBD2
cdr3_aa: CASSQDTGTDTQYF; cdr3_nt: TGCGCCAGCAGCCAAGACACAGGAACAGATACGCAGTATTTT; clone_size: once; j_call: TRBJ2-3; v_call: TRBV4-3; d_call: .
cdr3_aa: CASTFPQRAGYGYTF; cdr3_nt: TGTGCCAGCACTTTCCCCCAAAGGGCAGGGTATGGCTACACCTTC; clone_size: .; j_call: TRBJ1-2; v_call: TRBV5-6; d_call: .
cdr3_aa: CASSPGQGNQPQHF; cdr3_nt: TGTGCCAGCTCACCCGGACAGGGGAACCAGCCCCAGCATTTT; clone_size: few; j_call: TRBJ1-5; v_call: TRBV18; d_call: TRBD1
cdr3_aa: CASSGRTGHNEQYF; cdr3_nt: TGTGCCAGCAGCGGGCGGACAGGTCACAACGAGCAGTACTTC; clone_size: .; j_call: TRBJ2-7; v_call: TRBV7-2; d_call: TRBD1
cdr3_aa: CATPDRGRLGYTF; cdr3_nt: TGCGCCACCCCCGACAGGGGAAGGCTTGGCTACACCTTC; clone_size: .; j_call: TRBJ1-2; v_call: TRBV5-1; d_call: TRBD1
cdr3_aa: CASSLVGRAGNEQFF; cdr3_nt: TGTGCCAGCAGCTTAGTAGGCAGGGCGGGGAATGAGCAGTTCTTC; clone_size: .; j_call: TRBJ2-1; v_call: TRBV11-2; d_call: .
cdr3_aa: CASSPPGHSRGNSPLHF; cdr3_nt: TGTGCCAGCAGCCCTCCGGGACACTCTAGGGGTAATTCACCCCTCCACTTT; clone_size: .; j_call: TRBJ1-6; v_call: TRBV2; d_call: .
cdr3_aa: CASSLAGGEKLFF; cdr3_nt: TGTGCCAGCAGCCTTGCGGGAGGGGAAAAACTGTTTTTT; clone_size: .; j_call: TRBJ1-4; v_call: TRBV5-6; d_call: .
cdr3_aa: CAIPRHQPYNEQFF; cdr3_nt: TGTGCCATCCCGCGGCACCAACCCTACAATGAGCAGTTCTTC; clone_size: .; j_call: TRBJ2-1; v_call: TRBV11-3; d_call: .
cdr3_aa: CASSQVGEQPQHF; cdr3_nt: TGCGCCAGCAGCCAAGTCGGAGAGCAGCCCCAGCATTTT; clone_size: .; j_call: TRBJ1-5; v_call: TRBV4-3; d_call: .
cdr3_aa: CASSLVTGGNQPQHF; cdr3_nt: TGTGCCAGCAGCTTAGTTACAGGGGGAAATCAGCCCCAGCATTTT; clone_size: .; j_call: TRBJ1-5; v_call: TRBV7-2; d_call: TRBD1
cdr3_aa: CASSPTTGWDIQYF; cdr3_nt: TGTGCCAGCAGCCCTACGACAGGGTGGGACATTCAGTACTTC; clone_size: .; j_call: TRBJ2-4; v_call: TRBV14; d_call: TRBD1
cdr3_aa: CASSQDNGQGRNSPLHF; cdr3_nt: TGCGCCAGCAGCCAGGACAACGGACAGGGAAGAAATTCACCCCTCCACTTT; clone_size: .; j_call: TRBJ1-6; v_call: TRBV4-3; d_call: TRBD1
cdr3_aa: CASSPGPDRANYGYTF; cdr3_nt: TGTGCCAGCTCACCAGGACCCGACAGGGCTAACTATGGCTACACCTTC; clone_size: .; j_call: TRBJ1-2; v_call: TRBV18; d_call: TRBD1
cdr3_aa: CASSLYRSNQPQHF; cdr3_nt: TGTGCCAGCAGCCTCTACAGGAGCAATCAGCCCCAGCATTTT; clone_size: .; j_call: TRBJ1-5; v_call: TRBV2; d_call: .
cdr3_aa: CASSFIQGSKEKLFF; cdr3_nt: TGTGCCAGCAGTTTCATTCAGGGAAGCAAGGAAAAACTGTTTTTT; clone_size: few; j_call: TRBJ1-4; v_call: TRBV6-5; d_call: .
cdr3_aa: CASSEADRGGYTF; cdr3_nt: TGTGCCAGCAGTGAAGCCGACAGGGGAGGCTACACCTTC; clone_size: .; j_call: TRBJ1-2; v_call: TRBV2; d_call: TRBD1
cdr3_aa: CATRRGGGSYEQYF; cdr3_nt: TGTGCCACCCGTCGGGGGGGCGGGTCCTACGAGCAGTACTTC; clone_size: .; j_call: TRBJ2-7; v_call: TRBV27; d_call: TRBD2
cdr3_aa: CASSQVRQLGEKLFF; cdr3_nt: TGCGCCAGCAGCCAAGTGCGACAGCTTGGTGAAAAACTGTTTTTT; clone_size: .; j_call: TRBJ1-4; v_call: TRBV4-3; d_call: .
cdr3_aa: CASRVGLNYGYTF; cdr3_nt: TGTGCCAGCAGAGTGGGCCTTAACTATGGCTACACCTTC; clone_size: .; j_call: TRBJ1-2; v_call: TRBV7-9; d_call: .
cdr3_aa: CASSAGQGEAGNTIYF; cdr3_nt: TGTGCCAGCAGCGCTGGACAGGGGGAGGCTGGAAACACCATATATTTT; clone_size: .; j_call: TRBJ1-3; v_call: TRBV7-8; d_call: TRBD1
cdr3_aa: CASRGTVYNQPQHF; cdr3_nt: TGTGCCAGTAGGGGGACAGTCTACAATCAGCCCCAGCATTTT; clone_size: .; j_call: TRBJ1-5; v_call: TRBV19; d_call: TRBD1
cdr3_aa: CASEGQFDTEAFF; cdr3_nt: TGTGCCAGCGAGGGCCAGTTTGACACTGAAGCTTTCTTT; clone_size: .; j_call: TRBJ1-1; v_call: TRBV2; d_call: .
cdr3_aa: CASSLGGGFSSYEQYF; cdr3_nt: TGTGCCAGCAGCTTAGGGGGGGGCTTTAGCTCCTACGAGCAGTACTTC; clone_size: .; j_call: TRBJ2-7; v_call: TRBV7-9; d_call: .
cdr3_aa: CASSPGVDYEQYF; cdr3_nt: TGTGCCAGCAGCCCCGGGGTCGACTACGAGCAGTACTTC; clone_size: few; j_call: TRBJ2-7; v_call: TRBV7-2; d_call: .
cdr3_aa: CAWRRHRPYGYTF; cdr3_nt: TGTGCCTGGAGAAGACACCGACCCTATGGCTACACCTTC; clone_size: .; j_call: TRBJ1-2; v_call: TRBV30; d_call: .
cdr3_aa: CASSQEGGTEAFF; cdr3_nt: TGCGCCAGCAGCCAAGAGGGGGGGACTGAAGCTTTCTTT; clone_size: .; j_call: TRBJ1-1; v_call: TRBV4-3; d_call: .
cdr3_aa: CAWAGVGAGQPQHF; cdr3_nt: TGTGCCTGGGCGGGGGTGGGGGCTGGTCAGCCCCAGCATTTT; clone_size: few; j_call: TRBJ1-5; v_call: TRBV30; d_call: .
cdr3_aa: CASSLFPEGSGTGDGYTF; cdr3_nt: TGTGCCAGCAGCTTATTCCCGGAAGGATCCGGGACAGGGGATGGCTACACCTTC; clone_size: .; j_call: TRBJ1-2; v_call: TRBV7-6; d_call: TRBD1
cdr3_aa: CASSNQGHRITGELFF; cdr3_nt: TGTGCCAGCTCAAATCAGGGTCACCGCATCACCGGGGAGCTGTTTTTT; clone_size: .; j_call: TRBJ2-2; v_call: TRBV19; d_call: .
cdr3_aa: CASPVPRDRVRNTIYF; cdr3_nt: TGCGCCAGTCCCGTTCCCCGGGACAGGGTGAGAAACACCATATATTTT; clone_size: .; j_call: TRBJ1-3; v_call: TRBV23-1; d_call: TRBD1
cdr3_aa: CAISERGGTDTQYF; cdr3_nt: TGTGCCATCAGTGAACGAGGTGGCACAGATACGCAGTATTTT; clone_size: .; j_call: TRBJ2-3; v_call: TRBV10-3; d_call: .
cdr3_aa: CSVEAGRGDTQYF; cdr3_nt: TGCAGCGTTGAGGCAGGGAGGGGAGATACGCAGTATTTT; clone_size: .; j_call: TRBJ2-3; v_call: TRBV29-1; d_call: TRBD2
cdr3_aa: CASSPPSRGMNTEAFF; cdr3_nt: TGCGCCAGCAGCCCCCCTTCTCGGGGGATGAACACTGAAGCTTTCTTT; clone_size: .; j_call: TRBJ1-1; v_call: TRBV4-1; d_call: .
cdr3_aa: CASSLELAGGWYF; cdr3_nt: TGTGCCAGCAGCTTAGAACTAGCGGGGGGGTGGTATTTT; clone_size: .; j_call: TRBJ2-3; v_call: TRBV7-2; d_call: TRBD2
cdr3_aa: CASSPQGQPKGTQYF; cdr3_nt: TGTGCCAGCAGCCCCCAGGGGCAACCTAAAGGGACCCAGTACTTC; clone_size: once; j_call: TRBJ2-5; v_call: TRBV7-2; d_call: .
cdr3_aa: CSVVQGAGETQYF; cdr3_nt: TGCAGCGTTGTCCAGGGGGCTGGAGAGACCCAGTACTTC; clone_size: once; j_call: TRBJ2-5; v_call: TRBV29-1; d_call: TRBD1
cdr3_aa: CASSPRGITYEQYF; cdr3_nt: TGTGCCAGCAGCCCCCGGGGGATCACCTACGAGCAGTACTTC; clone_size: .; j_call: TRBJ2-7; v_call: TRBV6-6; d_call: .
cdr3_aa: CASSSDRGRSTGELFF; cdr3_nt: TGTGCCAGCAGCTCCGACAGGGGGCGGAGTACCGGGGAGCTGTTTTTT; clone_size: .; j_call: TRBJ2-2; v_call: TRBV5-6; d_call: TRBD1
cdr3_aa: CASSYSRGIYGYTF; cdr3_nt: TGTGCCAGCAGTTACTCGCGGGGAATCTATGGCTACACCTTC; clone_size: .; j_call: TRBJ1-2; v_call: TRBV6-5; d_call: .